A selection of T cell receptor beta chains follows, all from one sample in a study of cytomegalovirus exposure and HLA in healthy donors. Clones were sequenced by immunoSEQ multiplex PCR, and TCRdb holds only the in-frame ones, with some missing. The repertoire table contains around 44,000 clones. Input material: PBMCs. Source of these receptors: a male donor in good health and CMV-seropositive. Both conserved end residues are part of each CDR3. A D gene is named only where the DNA matches it firmly.

V,J,D,CDR3,DNA
TRBV27,TRBJ1-5,NA,CASWTVGQPQHF,TGTGCCAGTTGGACAGTGGGTCAGCCCCAGCATTTT
TRBV14,TRBJ2-6,TRBD2,CASSPRGAWANVLTF,TGTGCCAGCAGTCCGCGGGGGGCTTGGGCCAACGTCCTGACTTTC
TRBV4-3,TRBJ2-1,TRBD2,CASSRDYYSYNEQFF,TGCGCCAGCAGCCGGGACTACTACTCCTACAATGAGCAGTTCTTC
TRBV9,TRBJ1-6,TRBD1,CASRTGENNSPLHF,TGTGCCAGCCGGACAGGGGAAAATAATTCACCCCTCCACTTT
TRBV7-9,TRBJ2-3,NA,CASSLLGADTQYF,TGTGCCAGCAGCTTATTAGGGGCAGATACGCAGTATTTT
TRBV19,TRBJ2-3,NA,CATRRTLGTDTQYF,TGTGCCACCAGAAGAACTCTCGGGACAGATACGCAGTATTTT
TRBV4-1,TRBJ1-5,NA,CASSQGRGKQRNQPQHF,TGCGCCAGCAGCCAAGGGCGCGGGAAACAGCGCAATCAGCCCCAGCATTTT
TRBV27,TRBJ1-3,NA,CASRPRSGNTIYF,TGTGCCAGCAGACCTAGATCAGGGAACACCATATATTTT
TRBV6-4,TRBJ1-1,NA,CASSAEGNTEAFF,TGTGCCAGCAGTGCCGAGGGGAACACTGAAGCTTTCTTT
TRBV28,TRBJ2-7,TRBD1,CASSLTGMSYEQYF,TGTGCCAGCAGTTTGACAGGGATGTCCTACGAGCAGTACTTC
TRBV2,TRBJ2-3,NA,CASSGTGTTATDTQYF,TGTGCCAGCAGTGGAACAGGGACCACAGCCACAGATACGCAGTATTTT
TRBV5-1,TRBJ2-1,NA,CASTLGEPFTYNEQFF,TGCGCCAGCACCCTCGGGGAACCCTTCACCTACAATGAGCAGTTCTTC
TRBV4-3,TRBJ2-2,TRBD1,CASSHDRAGELFF,TGCGCCAGCAGCCACGACAGGGCCGGGGAGCTGTTTTTT
TRBV30,TRBJ1-4,NA,CAWSVNGEKLFF,TGTGCCTGGAGTGTAAACGGTGAAAAACTGTTTTTT
TRBV5-6,TRBJ1-2,NA,CASSLDTENYGYTF,TGTGCCAGCAGCTTGGATACGGAGAACTATGGCTACACCTTC
TRBV28,TRBJ2-3,NA,CASSASPDTQYF,TGTGCCAGCAGTGCTAGTCCGGATACGCAGTATTTT
TRBV25-1,TRBJ2-1,TRBD2,CASSPPRTAGGEQFF,TGTGCCAGCAGCCCCCCCCGGACAGCGGGGGGCGAGCAGTTCTTC
TRBV4-2,TRBJ2-7,TRBD1,CASSQDDHRQGVPYEQYF,TGTGCCAGTAGCCAAGATGACCACCGACAGGGGGTCCCCTACGAGCAGTACTTC
TRBV5-1,TRBJ2-6,NA,CASSLALTVSGANVLTF,TGCGCCAGCAGCTTGGCCCTGACAGTTTCCGGGGCCAACGTCCTGACTTTC
TRBV30,TRBJ1-1,TRBD1,CAWSTTGITEAFF,TGTGCCTGGAGCACGACAGGGATCACTGAAGCTTTCTTT
TRBV21-1,TRBJ1-5,NA,CASRRNRDPHQPQHF,TGTGCCAGCAGAAGAAACAGGGACCCCCATCAGCCCCAGCATTTT
TRBV30,TRBJ1-2,TRBD1,CAWRRQGAEGYTF,TGTGCCTGGAGGAGACAGGGGGCGGAGGGCTACACCTTC
TRBV7-6,TRBJ2-3,TRBD2,CASSPRGERGRTDTQYF,TGTGCCAGCAGCCCCCGGGGGGAGCGGGGGCGCACAGATACGCAGTATTTT
TRBV7-9,TRBJ2-7,TRBD2,CASSTSGGTYEQYF,TGTGCCAGCAGCACCAGCGGGGGCACCTACGAGCAGTACTTC
TRBV4-1,TRBJ1-2,NA,CASSQDSGLLNYGYTF,TGCGCCAGCAGCCAAGACTCCGGACTGCTTAACTATGGCTACACCTTC
TRBV18,TRBJ2-3,TRBD2,CASSSPILAASTDTQYF,TGTGCCAGCTCCTCCCCCATACTAGCGGCATCCACAGATACGCAGTATTTT
TRBV7-6,TRBJ1-5,NA,CASRLGAGQPQHF,TGTGCCAGCAGGTTGGGAGCCGGCCAGCCCCAGCATTTT
TRBV4-1,TRBJ1-6,TRBD1,CASSQVGTGPLRNSPLHF,TGCGCCAGCAGCCAAGTGGGGACAGGGCCTTTGCGCAATTCACCCCTCCACTTT
TRBV15,TRBJ1-1,NA,CATRRGTEAFF,TGTGCCACCAGGCGGGGGACTGAAGCTTTCTTT
TRBV15,TRBJ2-2,TRBD1,CATSRDYSGGGGELFF,TGTGCCACCAGCAGAGATTACTCAGGGGGCGGCGGGGAGCTGTTTTTT
TRBV4-2,TRBJ2-7,NA,CASSHSSIAATGYEQYF,TGTGCCAGCAGCCATTCCTCAATAGCGGCCACAGGCTACGAGCAGTACTTC
TRBV28,TRBJ1-4,NA,CASSLSGEAGEKLFF,TGTGCCAGCAGTTTATCTGGGGAGGCGGGGGAAAAACTGTTTTTT
TRBV7-2,TRBJ2-5,NA,CASSLGRTGEQYF,TGTGCCAGCAGCTTAGGGCGGACGGGGGAGCAGTACTTC
TRBV5-1,TRBJ2-5,NA,CASSSGSLGSETQYF,TGCGCCAGCAGCTCCGGGAGCCTTGGGTCAGAGACCCAGTACTTC
TRBV11-3,TRBJ2-1,NA,CASSGQLDNEQFF,TGTGCCAGCAGCGGACAGTTGGACAATGAGCAGTTCTTC
TRBV5-1,TRBJ2-2,TRBD2,CASSSGTGGPGELFF,TGCGCCAGCAGTTCAGGGACGGGGGGACCCGGGGAGCTGTTTTTT
TRBV6-6,TRBJ2-7,NA,CASTQVGGSYEQYF,TGTGCCAGCACTCAGGTGGGGGGCTCCTACGAGCAGTACTTC
TRBV7-2,TRBJ2-3,NA,CASSAGSTDTQYF,TGTGCCAGCAGCGCAGGTTCCACAGATACGCAGTATTTT
TRBV9,TRBJ2-3,TRBD1,CASSDDRGGTDTQYF,TGTGCCAGCAGCGATGACAGGGGGGGGACAGATACGCAGTATTTT
TRBV30,TRBJ1-6,TRBD1,CAFRTGYNSPLHF,TGTGCCTTTCGGACAGGGTATAATTCACCCCTCCACTTT
TRBV4-2,TRBJ1-6,NA,CASSQVRGNSGNSPLHF,TGTGCCAGCAGCCAGGTTCGGGGTAACAGCGGGAATTCACCCCTCCACTTT
TRBV2,TRBJ1-2,NA,CASERRRDYGYTF,TGTGCCAGCGAAAGACGGAGGGACTATGGCTACACCTTC
TRBV2,TRBJ2-1,NA,CASSEASQNYNEQFF,TGTGCCAGCAGTGAAGCTTCCCAGAACTACAATGAGCAGTTCTTC
TRBV7-6,TRBJ1-2,NA,CASSPPDGGGYTF,TGTGCCAGCAGCCCCCCGGACGGGGGTGGCTACACCTTC
TRBV30,TRBJ2-1,TRBD2,CAWSRGGRNEQFF,TGTGCCTGGAGTCGCGGGGGGCGGAATGAGCAGTTCTTC
TRBV11-2,TRBJ1-4,NA,CASSLQATNEKLFF,TGTGCCAGCTCCTTACAGGCAACTAATGAAAAACTGTTTTTT
TRBV4-2,TRBJ1-2,NA,CASSQGVAGLVPNYGYTF,TGTGCCAGCAGCCAAGGCGTCGCGGGGTTGGTCCCCAACTATGGCTACACCTTC
TRBV30,TRBJ2-7,NA,CAWRGTVVYEQYF,TGTGCCTGGCGCGGGACAGTAGTATACGAGCAGTACTTC
TRBV2,TRBJ2-2,NA,CASSELYGADTGELFF,TGTGCCAGCAGTGAACTCTATGGGGCGGACACCGGGGAGCTGTTTTTT
TRBV7-3,TRBJ2-2,TRBD2,CASRTASGGAPGELFF,TGTGCCAGCAGAACCGCTAGCGGGGGGGCCCCCGGGGAGCTGTTTTTT
TRBV11-2,TRBJ2-7,NA,CASSPTTGNYEQYF,TGTGCCAGCAGCCCAACGACTGGAAACTACGAGCAGTACTTC
TRBV29-1,TRBJ1-2,NA,CSVAGGYGYTF,TGCAGCGTTGCCGGGGGATATGGCTACACCTTC
TRBV30,TRBJ1-2,TRBD1,CAWREEGAILYGYTF,TGTGCCTGGAGGGAGGAGGGGGCTATACTCTATGGCTACACCTTC
TRBV2,TRBJ1-4,NA,CASSPPGWEKLFF,TGTGCCAGCAGTCCCCCCGGTTGGGAAAAACTGTTTTTT
TRBV7-8,TRBJ2-5,TRBD2,CASSLKGGGGTQYF,TGTGCCAGCAGCTTAAAAGGCGGCGGGGGGACCCAGTACTTC
TRBV5-4,TRBJ1-2,NA,CASTLTLRKYGGVFYGYTF,TGTGCCAGCACCTTGACCCTCCGGAAGTACGGAGGGGTCTTCTATGGCTACACCTTC
TRBV4-3,TRBJ2-3,TRBD2,CASSQDGSGGTYSTDTQYF,TGCGCCAGCAGCCAAGATGGTAGCGGGGGGACCTATAGCACAGATACGCAGTATTTT
TRBV5-1,TRBJ1-1,NA,CASSLAGDKNTEAFF,TGCGCCAGCAGCTTGGCCGGGGATAAGAACACTGAAGCTTTCTTT
TRBV30,TRBJ1-5,TRBD1,CAWSLGQKSHQPQHF,TGTGCCTGGAGCCTGGGACAGAAGAGTCATCAGCCCCAGCATTTT
TRBV5-1,TRBJ2-7,TRBD1,CASSFGTGYYEQYF,TGCGCCAGCAGCTTTGGGACAGGCTACTACGAGCAGTACTTC